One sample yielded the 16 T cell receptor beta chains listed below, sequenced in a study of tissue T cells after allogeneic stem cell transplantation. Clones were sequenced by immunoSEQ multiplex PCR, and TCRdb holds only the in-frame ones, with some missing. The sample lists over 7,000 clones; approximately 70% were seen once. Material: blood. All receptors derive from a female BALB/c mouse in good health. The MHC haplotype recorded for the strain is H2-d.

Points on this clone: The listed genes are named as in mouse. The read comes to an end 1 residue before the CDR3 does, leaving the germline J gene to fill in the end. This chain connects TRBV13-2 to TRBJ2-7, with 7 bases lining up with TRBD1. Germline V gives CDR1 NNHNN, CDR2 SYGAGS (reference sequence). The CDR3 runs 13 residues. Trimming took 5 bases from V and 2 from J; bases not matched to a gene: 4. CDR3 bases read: TGTGCCAGCGGCCTACAGGGGCCCTATGAACAGTAC. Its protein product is CASGLQGPYEQY. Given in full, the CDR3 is CASGLQGPYEQYF.

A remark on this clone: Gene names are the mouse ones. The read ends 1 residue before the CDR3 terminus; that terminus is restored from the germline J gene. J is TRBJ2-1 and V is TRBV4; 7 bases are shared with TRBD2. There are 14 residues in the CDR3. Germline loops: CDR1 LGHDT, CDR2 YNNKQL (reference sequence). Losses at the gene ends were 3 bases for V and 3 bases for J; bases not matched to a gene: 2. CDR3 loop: CASSYAGGYAEQFF. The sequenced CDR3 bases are TGTGCCAGCAGCTACGCTGGGGGCTATGCTGAGCAGTTC.

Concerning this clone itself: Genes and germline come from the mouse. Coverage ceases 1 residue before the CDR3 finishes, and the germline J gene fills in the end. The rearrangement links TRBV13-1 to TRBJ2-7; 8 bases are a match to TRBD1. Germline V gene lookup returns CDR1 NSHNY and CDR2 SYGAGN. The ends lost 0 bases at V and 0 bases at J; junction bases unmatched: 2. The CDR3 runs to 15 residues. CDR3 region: CASSDAGTGSYEQYF. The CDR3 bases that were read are TGTGCCAGCAGTGATGCAGGGACAGGCTCCTATGAACAGTAC.

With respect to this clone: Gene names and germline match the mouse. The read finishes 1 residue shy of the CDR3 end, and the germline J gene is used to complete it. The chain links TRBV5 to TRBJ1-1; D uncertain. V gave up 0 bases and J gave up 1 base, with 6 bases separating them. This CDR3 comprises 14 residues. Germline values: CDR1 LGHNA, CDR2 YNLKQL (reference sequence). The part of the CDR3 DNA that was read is TGTGCCAGCAGCCAAGATAACATAAACACAGAAGTCTTC. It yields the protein CASSQDNINTEVF. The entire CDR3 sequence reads CASSQDNINTEVFF.

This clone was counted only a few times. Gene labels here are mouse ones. CDR3: CAWSLPRGNTLYF. The CDR3 DNA, read in part, is TGTGCCTGGAGTCTACCCAGGGGGAACACCTTGTAC. The chain joins TRBV31 to TRBJ2-4, with 7 positions matching TRBD1. The sequenced fragment ends 1 residue before the CDR3 boundary, so the rest is inferred from the germline J gene. V gave up 0 bases and J gave up 6 bases; unmatched junction bases: 3. The CDR3 is made up of 13 amino acids. CDR1 and CDR2 from the germline V gene are GKSSPN and SITVG.

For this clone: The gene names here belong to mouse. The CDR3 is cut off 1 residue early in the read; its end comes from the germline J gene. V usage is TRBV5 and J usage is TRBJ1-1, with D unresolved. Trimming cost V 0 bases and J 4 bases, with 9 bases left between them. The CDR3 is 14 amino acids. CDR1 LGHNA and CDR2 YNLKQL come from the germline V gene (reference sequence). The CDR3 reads CASSQDSRLTEVFF. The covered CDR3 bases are TGTGCCAGCAGCCAAGATAGCAGGCTCACAGAAGTCTTC.

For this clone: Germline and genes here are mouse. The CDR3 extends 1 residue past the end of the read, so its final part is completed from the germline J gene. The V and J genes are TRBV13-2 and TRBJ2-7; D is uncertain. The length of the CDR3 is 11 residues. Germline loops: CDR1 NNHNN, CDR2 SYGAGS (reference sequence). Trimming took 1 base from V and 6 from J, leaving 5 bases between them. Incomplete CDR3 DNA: TGTGCCAGCGGTGATCTTTTTGAACAGTAC. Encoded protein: CASGDLFEQY. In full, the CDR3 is CASGDLFEQYF.

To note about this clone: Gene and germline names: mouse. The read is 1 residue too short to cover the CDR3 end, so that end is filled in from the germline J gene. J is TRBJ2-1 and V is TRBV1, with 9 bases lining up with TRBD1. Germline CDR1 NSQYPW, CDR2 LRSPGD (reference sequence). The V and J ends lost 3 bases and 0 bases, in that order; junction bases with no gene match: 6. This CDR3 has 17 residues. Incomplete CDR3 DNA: TGCACCTGCAGTGCCAGACAGGGGGATTATAACTATGCTGAGCAGTTC. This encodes CTCSARQGDYNYAEQF. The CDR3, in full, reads CTCSARQGDYNYAEQFF.

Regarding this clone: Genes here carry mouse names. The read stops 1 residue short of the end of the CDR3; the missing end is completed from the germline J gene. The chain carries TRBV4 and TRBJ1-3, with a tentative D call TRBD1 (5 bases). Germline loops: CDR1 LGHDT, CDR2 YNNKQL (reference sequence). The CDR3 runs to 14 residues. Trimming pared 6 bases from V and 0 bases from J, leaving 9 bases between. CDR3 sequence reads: CASSFDSSGNTLYF. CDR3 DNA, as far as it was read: TGTGCCAGCAGTTTCGACAGTTCTGGAAATACGCTCTAT.

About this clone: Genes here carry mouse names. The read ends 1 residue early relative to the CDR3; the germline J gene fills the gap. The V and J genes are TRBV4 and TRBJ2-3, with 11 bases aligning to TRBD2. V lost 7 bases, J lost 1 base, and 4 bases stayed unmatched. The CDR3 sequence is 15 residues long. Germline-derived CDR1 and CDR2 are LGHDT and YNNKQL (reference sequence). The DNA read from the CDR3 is TGTGCCAGCACCCACTGGGGGGGCGGTGCAGAAACGCTGTAT. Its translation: CASTHWGGGAETLY. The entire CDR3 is CASTHWGGGAETLYF.

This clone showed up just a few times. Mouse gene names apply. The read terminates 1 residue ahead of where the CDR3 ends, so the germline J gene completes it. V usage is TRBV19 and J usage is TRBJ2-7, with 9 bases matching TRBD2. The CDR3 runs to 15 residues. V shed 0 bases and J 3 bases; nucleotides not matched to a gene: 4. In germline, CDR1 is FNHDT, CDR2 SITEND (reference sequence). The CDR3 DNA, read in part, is TGTGCCAGCAGTATAGAGTGGGGGGGCCTCTATGAACAGTAC. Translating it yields CASSIEWGGLYEQY. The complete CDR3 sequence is CASSIEWGGLYEQYF.

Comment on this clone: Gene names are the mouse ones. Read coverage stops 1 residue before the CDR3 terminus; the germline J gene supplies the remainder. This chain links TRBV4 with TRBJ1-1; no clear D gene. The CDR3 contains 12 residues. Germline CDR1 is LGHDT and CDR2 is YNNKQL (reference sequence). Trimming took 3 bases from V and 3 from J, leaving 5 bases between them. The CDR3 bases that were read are TGTGCCAGCAGCTATGGAGACACAGAAGTCTTC. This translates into CASSYGDTEVF. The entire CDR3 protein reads CASSYGDTEVFF.

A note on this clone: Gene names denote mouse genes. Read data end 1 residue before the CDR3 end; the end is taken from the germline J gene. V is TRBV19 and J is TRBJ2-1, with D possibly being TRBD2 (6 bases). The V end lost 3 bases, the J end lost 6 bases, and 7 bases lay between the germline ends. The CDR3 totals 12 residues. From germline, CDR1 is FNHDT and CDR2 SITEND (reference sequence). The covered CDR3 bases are TGTGCCAGCAGTACTGGGGTTGCTGAGCAGTTC. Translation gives CASSTGVAEQF. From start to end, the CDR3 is CASSTGVAEQFF. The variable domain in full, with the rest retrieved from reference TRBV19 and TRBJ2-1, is GGIITQTPKFLIGQEGQKLTLKCQQNFNHDTMYWYRQDSGKGLRLIYYSITENDLQKGDLSEGYDASREKKSSFSLTVTSAQKNEMAVFLCASSTGVAEQFFGPGTRLTVL.

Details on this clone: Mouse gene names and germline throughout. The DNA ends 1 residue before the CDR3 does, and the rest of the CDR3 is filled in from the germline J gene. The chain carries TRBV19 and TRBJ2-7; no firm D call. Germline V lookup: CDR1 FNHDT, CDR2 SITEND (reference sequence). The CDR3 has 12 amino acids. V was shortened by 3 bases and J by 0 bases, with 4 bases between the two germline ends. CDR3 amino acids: CASSKSSYEQYF. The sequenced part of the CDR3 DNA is TGTGCCAGCAGTAAGAGCTCCTATGAACAGTAC.

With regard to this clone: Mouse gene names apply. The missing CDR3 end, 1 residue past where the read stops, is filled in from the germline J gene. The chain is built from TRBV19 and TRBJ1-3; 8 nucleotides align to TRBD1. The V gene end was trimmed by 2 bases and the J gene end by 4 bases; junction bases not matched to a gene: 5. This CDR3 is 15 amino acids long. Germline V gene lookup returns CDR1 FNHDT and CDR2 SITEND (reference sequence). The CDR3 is CASSISRGRGNTLYF. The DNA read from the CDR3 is TGTGCCAGCAGTATCTCCAGGGGGCGAGGAAATACGCTCTAT.

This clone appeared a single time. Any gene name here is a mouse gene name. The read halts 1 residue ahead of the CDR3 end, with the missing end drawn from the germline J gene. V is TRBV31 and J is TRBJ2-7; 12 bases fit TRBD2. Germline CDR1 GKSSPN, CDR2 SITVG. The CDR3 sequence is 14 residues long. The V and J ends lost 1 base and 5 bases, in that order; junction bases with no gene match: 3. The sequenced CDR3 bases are TGTGCCTGGAGTCGACTGGGGGGGCGCGATGAACAGTAC. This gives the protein CAWSRLGGRDEQY. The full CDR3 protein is CAWSRLGGRDEQYF.